The rows below give T cell receptor beta chains drawn from one sample of a study of cytomegalovirus exposure and HLA in healthy donors. TCRdb's table, derived via immunoSEQ multiplex PCR, lists solely in-frame clones and lacks some. The sample consists of 65,000 to 85,000 clones, 78% of them appearing once. Sequencing was performed on PBMCs. The receptors stem from a woman between 35 and 50 years old in good health and CMV-seropositive. Both conserved end residues are part of each CDR3. The order of the fields is D gene, clone size, V gene, J gene, CDR3 protein, CDR3 DNA. A D gene is named only where the DNA matches it firmly. Clone size, where shown, is once, few, many, or a class for clones that have expanded.

TRBD1	.	TRBV7-9	TRBJ1-5	CASSLGGTGHQPQHF	TGTGCCAGCAGCTTAGGAGGGACAGGGCATCAGCCCCAGCATTTT
.	.	TRBV28	TRBJ2-7	CASSLGGTGVWEQYF	TGTGCCAGCAGTTTAGGAGGGACTGGGGTTTGGGAGCAGTACTTC
TRBD1	few	TRBV4-1	TRBJ1-2	CASSQVGAGGYGYTF	TGCGCCAGCAGCCAAGTAGGGGCAGGGGGCTATGGCTACACCTTC
TRBD1	.	TRBV30	TRBJ1-5	CAWSVGQMGNQPQHF	TGTGCCTGGAGTGTGGGACAGATGGGGAATCAGCCCCAGCATTTT
TRBD1	.	TRBV2	TRBJ1-2	CASSLDRGNYGYTF	TGTGCCAGCAGCCTAGACAGGGGAAACTATGGCTACACCTTC
TRBD1	few	TRBV7-2	TRBJ1-1	CASSLGLTGQGRAFF	TGTGCCAGCAGCTTAGGTCTCACGGGACAGGGGCGAGCTTTCTTT
.	.	TRBV20-1	TRBJ1-3	CSASRGNTIYF	TGCAGTGCTAGCCGGGGAAACACCATATATTTT
.	.	TRBV7-2	TRBJ1-6	CASSRDGSYSPLHF	TGTGCCAGCAGCCGGGACGGGAGTTATTCACCCCTCCACTTT
.	.	TRBV10-3	TRBJ1-6	CATLPGHRRIIISPLHF	TGTGCCACCCTCCCGGGACACAGACGAATAATAATCTCACCCCTCCACTTT
TRBD1	.	TRBV4-1	TRBJ1-5	CASSHPRAPGQGAVSNQPQHF	TGCGCCAGCAGCCACCCACGCGCCCCGGGACAGGGGGCGGTGAGCAATCAGCCCCAGCATTTT
.	.	TRBV11-2	TRBJ2-1	CASRPRKGGGYNEQFF	TGTGCCAGCAGACCACGAAAGGGGGGGGGCTACAATGAGCAGTTCTTC
.	.	TRBV19	TRBJ1-2	CASSIDGGAGYTF	TGTGCCAGTAGTATAGATGGGGGGGCTGGCTACACCTTC
TRBD2	.	TRBV10-3	TRBJ2-7	CAISVMSGLGVYEQYF	TGTGCCATCAGTGTAATGAGTGGACTAGGGGTCTACGAGCAGTACTTC
.	.	TRBV10-3	TRBJ2-7	CAISDPQRGGSYEQYF	TGTGCCATCAGTGACCCCCAGAGAGGCGGTAGCTACGAGCAGTACTTC
.	.	TRBV7-3	TRBJ2-2	CASSLMTTGELFF	TGTGCCAGCAGCTTAATGACAACCGGGGAGCTGTTTTTT
TRBD1	.	TRBV27	TRBJ2-7	CASTSGTGGFNEQYF	TGTGCCAGCACCTCCGGGACAGGGGGCTTCAACGAGCAGTACTTC
TRBD2	.	TRBV5-1	TRBJ2-7	CASSLTAGPYEQYF	TGCGCCAGCAGCTTGACAGCGGGGCCTTACGAGCAGTACTTC
.	.	TRBV2	TRBJ2-2	CASSDLAAGELFF	TGTGCCAGCAGTGACCTAGCTGCCGGGGAGCTGTTTTTT
.	once	TRBV2	TRBJ2-3	CASTMGAWGTDTQYF	TGTGCCAGCACGATGGGGGCTTGGGGCACAGATACGCAGTATTTT
TRBD1	.	TRBV7-7	TRBJ2-3	CASSPLGTATDTQYF	TGTGCCAGCAGCCCCTTGGGGACAGCCACAGATACGCAGTATTTT
.	.	TRBV5-4	TRBJ2-5	CASTSGGLGGETQYF	TGTGCCAGCACCTCGGGGGGCTTAGGTGGGGAGACCCAGTACTTC
TRBD1	.	TRBV29-1	TRBJ1-2	CSVLRGTGFNYGYTF	TGCAGCGTCCTCAGAGGGACAGGGTTCAACTATGGCTACACCTTC
.	few	TRBV9	TRBJ1-1	CASSVVLGGATEAFF	TGTGCCAGCAGCGTAGTACTCGGGGGTGCCACTGAAGCTTTCTTT
.	once	TRBV20-1	TRBJ2-7	CSAAGPEQYF	TGCAGTGCTGCGGGCCCCGAGCAGTACTTC
.	.	TRBV7-3	TRBJ1-5	CASSQGLPKEPQHF	TGTGCCAGCAGCCAGGGACTACCGAAGGAGCCCCAGCATTTT
.	.	TRBV5-1	TRBJ1-6	CASSPALGANGTPLHF	TGCGCCAGCAGCCCGGCTCTGGGGGCAAACGGTACACCCCTCCACTTT
.	.	TRBV19	TRBJ2-7	CASSMQGSTYEQYF	TGTGCCAGTAGTATGCAGGGGTCTACCTACGAGCAGTACTTC
.	.	TRBV28	TRBJ1-1	CASSFNRAVAFF	TGTGCCAGCAGTTTCAACAGGGCGGTCGCTTTCTTT
TRBD2	once	TRBV7-3	TRBJ2-3	CASSLIGGGATGDTQYF	TGTGCCAGCAGCTTAATCGGCGGGGGGGCCACGGGAGATACGCAGTATTTT
.	few	TRBV28	TRBJ2-6	CASSYLTSGSGANVLTF	TGTGCCAGCAGTTATCTAACGTCCGGGTCTGGGGCCAACGTCCTGACTTTC
.	.	TRBV27	TRBJ1-6	CASSPLFDSPLHF	TGTGCCAGCAGCCCCCTCTTTGATTCACCCCTCCACTTT
.	.	TRBV29-1	TRBJ2-1	CSVEPPWSSYNEQFF	TGCAGCGTTGAACCCCCCTGGAGCTCCTACAATGAGCAGTTCTTC
.	.	TRBV30	TRBJ2-1	CAWSGDVQSSSYNEQFF	TGTGCCTGGAGTGGTGATGTACAGTCGAGCTCCTACAATGAGCAGTTCTTC
.	.	TRBV9	TRBJ2-7	CASSETFGRYEQYF	TGTGCCAGCAGCGAGACGTTTGGGCGATACGAGCAGTACTTC
.	.	TRBV19	TRBJ2-6	CASSRAGLSGANVLTF	TGTGCCAGTAGTCGGGCAGGGCTCTCTGGGGCCAACGTCCTGACTTTC
TRBD1	.	TRBV11-2	TRBJ1-6	CASSRRQGWDSPLHF	TGTGCCAGCAGCCGCCGACAGGGCTGGGATTCACCCCTCCACTTT
.	.	TRBV6-5	TRBJ1-2	CASRNPQGIKGYTF	TGTGCCAGCAGGAACCCCCAGGGAATCAAGGGCTACACCTTC
.	.	TRBV28	TRBJ1-5	CASSLPLGRDQPQHF	TGTGCCAGCAGTCTCCCACTTGGGCGGGACCAGCCCCAGCATTTT
.	.	TRBV12-5	TRBJ2-1	CASGSMGGINEQFF	TGTGCTAGTGGTTCGATGGGGGGAATTAATGAGCAGTTCTTC
.	.	TRBV19	TRBJ1-1	CASSIAAGANTEAFF	TGTGCCAGTAGTATAGCGGCAGGGGCAAACACTGAAGCTTTCTTT
TRBD2	.	TRBV11-2	TRBJ2-1	CASSLTSGTNEQFF	TGTGCCAGCAGCTTGACTAGCGGTACCAATGAGCAGTTCTTC
.	.	TRBV29-1	TRBJ2-5	CSAFGTPQETQYF	TGCAGCGCTTTCGGGACTCCCCAAGAGACCCAGTACTTC
TRBD2	.	TRBV30	TRBJ2-3	CAAGLAGVDTQYF	TGTGCCGCGGGACTAGCGGGGGTAGATACGCAGTATTTT
.	.	TRBV19	TRBJ2-7	CASSMLGEAEQYF	TGTGCCAGTAGTATGTTGGGTGAGGCAGAGCAGTACTTC
TRBD2	.	TRBV2	TRBJ2-4	CASSTRTSGINIQYF	TGTGCCAGCAGTACCCGGACTAGCGGAATTAACATTCAGTACTTC
TRBD2	.	TRBV27	TRBJ2-1	CASSRAGGHPPEQFF	TGTGCCAGCAGCCGAGCGGGGGGGCACCCACCTGAGCAGTTCTTC
.	few	TRBV9	TRBJ2-3	CASGPGYGDTQYF	TGTGCCAGCGGCCCAGGGTATGGAGATACGCAGTATTTT
.	.	TRBV19	TRBJ2-7	CASSSRESPYEQYF	TGTGCCAGTAGTAGCCGGGAGTCACCTTACGAGCAGTACTTC
.	.	TRBV7-9	TRBJ2-3	CASSLDQGITDTQYF	TGTGCCAGCAGCTTAGACCAGGGAATAACAGATACGCAGTATTTT
.	.	TRBV7-3	TRBJ1-1	CASSNGVNTEAFF	TGTGCCAGCAGCAACGGGGTGAACACTGAAGCTTTCTTT
.	few	TRBV28	TRBJ1-5	CASSIPRGNQPQHF	TGTGCCAGCAGCATCCCTAGGGGTAATCAGCCCCAGCATTTT
.	few	TRBV5-1	TRBJ1-4	CASSLAAGTGEKLFF	TGCGCCAGCAGCTTGGCCGCGGGGACGGGTGAAAAACTGTTTTTT
.	.	TRBV25-1	TRBJ1-1	CASSEPRAGLNTEAFF	TGTGCCAGCAGTGAACCCAGGGCAGGCCTGAACACTGAAGCTTTCTTT
TRBD1	.	TRBV11-2	TRBJ1-5	CASSAGQGNNQPQHF	TGTGCCAGCAGCGCGGGACAGGGGAACAATCAGCCCCAGCATTTT
TRBD2	.	TRBV28	TRBJ2-1	CASTGSGGYNEQFF	TGTGCCAGCACGGGTAGCGGGGGGTACAATGAGCAGTTCTTC
.	few	TRBV19	TRBJ1-2	CASKGRAEGYTF	TGTGCCAGTAAAGGCAGGGCCGAGGGCTACACCTTC